Following are 10 T cell receptor beta chains from one sample sequenced in a study of control samples from healthy donors and cancer patients. Profiling relied on immunoSEQ multiplex PCR, and the TCRdb table lists in-frame clones only, not all of them. The table includes about 85,000 clones, roughly 91% detected once. Source material: blood. The receptors derive from a woman aged 55-75 years in good health.

The chain couples TRBV24-1 to TRBJ2-2, with D tentatively TRBD2 (5 bases). Trimming took off 0 bases at V and 3 bases at J, with 7 bases between the two ends. The CDR3 sequence is 15 residues long. The germline V gene encodes CDR1 KGHDR and CDR2 SFDVKD. Here the CDR3 DNA reads TGTGCCACCAGTGATTTGAAGGAGGACACCGGGGAGCTGTTTTTT. Translation gives CATSDLKEDTGELFF.

The rearrangement links TRBV3-1 (or the pseudogene TRBV3-2) to TRBJ2-3, with 10 bases aligning to TRBD1. After removal of 3 bases from V and 5 bases from J, the junction contained 5 bases not matched to a gene. Per germline, CDR1 LGHDT and CDR2 YNNKEL (reference sequence). The CDR3 runs 15 residues. This CDR3 reads CASSHDRGQKDTQYF. For the CDR3, the DNA is TGTGCCAGCAGCCACGACAGGGGGCAAAAAGATACGCAGTATTTT.

In this sample, this clone turned up a few times. This chain uses TRBV11-2 with TRBJ1-2; TRBD1 is a possible D gene (5 bases). In germline, CDR1 is SGHAT, CDR2 FQNNGV. Trimming cost V 1 base and J 7 bases, with 7 bases left between them. The CDR3 runs to 12 residues. CDR3: CASSLGGVGYTF. The CDR3 bases are TGTGCCAGCAGCTTAGGGGGGGTTGGCTACACCTTC.

The genes are TRBV20-1 and TRBJ2-7; D uncertain. CDR3 length: 11 residues. V lost 3 bases and J lost 7, with 10 bases in between. Looked up from germline, CDR1 is DFQATT and CDR2 is SNEGSKA (reference sequence). DNA of the CDR3: TGCAGTGCTAGGGCGCCTGAGGAGCAGTACTTC. Its translation: CSARAPEEQYF.

This clone was seen once. CDR3 loop: CASSLALAGLGYNEQFF. The DNA of the CDR3 is TGTGCCAGCAGTTTAGCCCTAGCGGGGTTGGGGTACAATGAGCAGTTCTTC. The chain couples TRBV27 to TRBJ2-1, with 9 bases aligning to TRBD2. Germline V CDR1 and CDR2: MNHEY, SMNVEV (reference sequence). The length of the CDR3 is 17 residues. Germline trimming cut 2 bases from V and 4 bases from J; bases unmatched to any gene: 9.

The gene calls are TRBV2 and TRBJ1-2; tentative D call: TRBD1 (5 bases). CDR1 and CDR2 from the germline V gene are SNHLY and FYNNEI. The CDR3 is 12 residues long. V was trimmed by 7 bases and J by 8 bases, leaving 14 bases between them. CDR3 sequence: CASKGPREGYTF. As DNA, the CDR3 is TGTGCCAGCAAGGGACCAAGGGAGGGCTACACCTTC.

The J gene is TRBJ1-1, the V gene TRBV30; D remains ambiguous. CDR3 length equals 12 residues. Per germline, CDR1 GTSNPN and CDR2 SVGIG (reference sequence). V was clipped by 2 bases and J by 6 bases, with 10 bases between them. The CDR3 loop reads CAWSRGYPEAFF. The CDR3 nucleotides read TGTGCCTGGAGTCGGGGTTACCCTGAAGCTTTCTTT.

The chain carries TRBV6-1 and TRBJ2-7; a possible D gene is TRBD1 (6 bases). CDR3 length equals 16 residues. Per germline, CDR1 MNHNS and CDR2 SASEGT. Trimming left V 2 bases short and J 3 bases short, with 17 bases between. CDR3 amino acids: CASSETLTGRFYEQYF. As DNA, the CDR3 is TGTGCCAGCAGTGAAACCCTGACAGGTCGATTCTACGAGCAGTACTTC.

The CDR3 is CASSQLQEKLFF. CDR3 sequence (DNA): TGTGCCAGCAGCCAGTTACAGGAAAAACTGTTTTTT. The V call is TRBV28, the J call TRBJ1-4; D gene uncertain. The CDR3 loop spans 12 amino acids. V was cut by 6 bases and J by 8 bases, with 10 bases left in between. Germline CDR1 and CDR2: MDHEN and SYDVKM.

The CDR3 nucleotides are TGTGCCAGCAGTTCGGGACAAGACGGAAACACCATATATTTT. Translated: CASSSGQDGNTIYF. This chain links TRBV28 with TRBJ1-3, with D perhaps TRBD1 (6 bases). Trimming pared 4 bases from V and 4 bases from J, leaving 11 bases between. The CDR3 sequence is 14 residues long. Looked up from germline, CDR1 is MDHEN and CDR2 is SYDVKM.